These T cell receptor beta chains were read from a single sample in a study of T cell responses to AZD1222 COVID-19 vaccine. Clones were sequenced by immunoSEQ multiplex PCR, and TCRdb holds only the in-frame ones, with some missing. The repertoire holds under 95,000 clones, about 88% seen once, with around 3% in the top ten. Here the sequenced sample was peripheral blood, taken on day 0 of AZD1222 vaccination. Every receptor here comes from an adult in good health. Each CDR3 is given with its conserved first and last residue. A D gene is named only where the DNA matches it firmly. Some rows mark clone size as missing; the rest say once, few, many or name a class of expanded clone.

TRBJ2-7,.,once,TRBV2,12,TGTGCCAGCAGCCGGACCCTCTACGAGCAGTACTTC,CASSRTLYEQYF
TRBJ1-3,.,.,TRBV6-1,13,TGTGCCAGCAGTGAAGGCCAGGGGACCACCATATATTTT,CASSEGQGTTIYF
TRBJ2-6,TRBD1,.,TRBV28,17,TGTGCCAGCAGAACAGGGGTCATTTCCTCTGGGGCCAACGTCCTGACTTTC,CASRTGVISSGANVLTF
TRBJ2-1,TRBD1,.,TRBV28,16,TGTGCCAGCAGTCCCTTGACAGGGGAAGCCTACAATGAGCAGTTCTTC,CASSPLTGEAYNEQFF
TRBJ1-2,.,.,TRBV4-1,13,TGCGCCAGCAGCCAAGTGGGGACCGGGGGCTACACCTTC,CASSQVGTGGYTF
TRBJ2-3,TRBD1,.,TRBV6-5,15,TGTGCCAGCATAAGGGGGCCTCGAAGCACAGATACGCAGTATTTT,CASIRGPRSTDTQYF
TRBJ1-6,.,.,TRBV12-5,14,TGTGCTAGTGGTCCCCAGGGGCCTTGGTCACCCCTCCACTTT,CASGPQGPWSPLHF
TRBJ1-3,TRBD1,.,TRBV11-2,15,TGTGCCAGCAGCTCAGACAGGGTACCTGGAAACACCATATATTTT,CASSSDRVPGNTIYF
TRBJ2-1,TRBD1,.,TRBV29-1,17,TGCAGCGTTGATAGGGGGACAGCACAAACTACCTACAATGAGCAGTTCTTC,CSVDRGTAQTTYNEQFF
TRBJ1-5,.,.,TRBV7-2,13,TGTGCCAGCAGCGCCTCAGACAGTCAGCCCCAGCATTTT,CASSASDSQPQHF
TRBJ2-7,.,.,TRBV4-1,15,TGCGCCAGCAGCCAAGATCTGGGTTTCAGGAACGAGCAGTACTTC,CASSQDLGFRNEQYF
TRBJ1-1,TRBD1,.,TRBV2,18,TGTGCCAGCAGTGATCCCCGATCCGGGACAGCTAAGAACACTGAAGCTTTCTTT,CASSDPRSGTAKNTEAFF
TRBJ1-4,.,.,TRBV4-1,18,TGCGCCAGCAGCCAAGGGGGAGGAATGAGGACAACTAATGAAAAACTGTTTTTT,CASSQGGGMRTTNEKLFF
TRBJ1-4,.,.,TRBV19,14,TGTGCCAGTAGTATCGCGGGGTATGGAGAAAAACTGTTTTTT,CASSIAGYGEKLFF
TRBJ2-7,.,once,TRBV11-2,12,TGTGCCAGCAGCCGCCAGGGGCTCGAGCAGTACTTC,CASSRQGLEQYF